One and the same sample provided the 28 T cell receptor beta chains below, sequenced in a study of T cells in women clearing cervical HPV infection. Profiled with immunoSEQ multiplex PCR; TCRdb holds only in-frame clones, not every one. The ten top clones account for under 25%, within a sample of some 15,000 clones. The specimen was blood buffy coat. These receptors came from a woman between 18 and 70 years old with a cervical HPV16 infection that either progressed to CIN3+ or cleared (not recorded which).

Turning to this clone: The missing CDR3 end, 3 residues past where the read stops, is filled in from the germline J gene. V is TRBV18 and J is TRBJ2-1, with TRBD2 matching over 7 bases. Germline trimming cut 8 bases from V and 4 bases from J; bases unmatched to any gene: 14. CDR3 length equals 16 residues. CDR1 is KGHSH and CDR2 is LQKENI in the germline V gene. CDR3 sequence reads: CASTLSGGPIYNEQFF. CDR3 bases read: TGTGCCAGCACACTTTCGGGGGGTCCCATTTACAATGAG. Full variable domain (remainder filled in from reference TRBV18 and TRBJ2-1): NAGVMQNPRHLVRRRGQEARLRCSPMKGHSHVYWYRQLPEEGLKFMVYLQKENIIDESGMPKERFSAEFPKEGPSILRIQQVVRGDSAAYFCASTLSGGPIYNEQFFGPGTRLTVL.

CDR3 protein: CASTTLAGGRTGELFF. CDR3 DNA (partial): TGTGCCAGCACAACCCTAGCGGGGGGGCGGACCGGGGAG. The gene calls are TRBV7-3 and TRBJ2-2; 12 bases are shared with TRBD2. Read coverage stops 3 residues before the CDR3 terminus; the germline J gene supplies the remainder. Losses at the gene ends were 7 bases for V and 5 bases for J; bases not matched to a gene: 8. The germline V gene has CDR1 SGHTA and CDR2 FQGTGA. The CDR3 totals 16 residues. Combining the CDR3 with reference TRBV7-3 and TRBJ2-2 gives the whole variable domain GAGVSQTPSNKVTEKGKYVELRCDPISGHTALYWYRQSLGQGPEFLIYFQGTGAADDSGLPNDRFFAVRPEGSVSTLKIQRTERGDSAVYLCASTTLAGGRTGELFFGEGSRLTVL.

This clone is identified as medium-sized from frequency. CDR3 sequence reads: CASSEAGSSMAFF. The CDR3 bases that were read are TGTGCCAGCAGTGAAGCAGGTTCTAGTATG. The chain links TRBV6-1 to TRBJ1-1; no clear D gene. The read halts 3 residues ahead of the CDR3 end, with the missing end drawn from the germline J gene. The CDR3 loop spans 13 amino acids. Per germline, CDR1 MNHNS and CDR2 SASEGT.

Points on this clone: Sequencing ends 3 residues short of the CDR3 end; the germline J gene provides the rest. V is TRBV2 and J is TRBJ2-4; TRBD2 is a possible D gene (6 bases). Germline V CDR1 and CDR2: SNHLY, FYNNEI. The CDR3 length is 16 residues. The DNA read from the CDR3 is TGTGCCAGCAGTGAAGCGAGGGCTCAGGGAGGATATGGT. Translation gives CASSEARAQGGYG. The full CDR3 is CASSEARAQGGYGQYF.

Regarding this clone: The read ends 3 residues early relative to the CDR3; the germline J gene fills the gap. V is TRBV4-1 and J is TRBJ1-1, with 9 nucleotides matching TRBD1. Germline V gene lookup returns CDR1 MGHRA and CDR2 YSYEKL. Trimming cost V 2 bases and J 6 bases; bases outside gene matches: 7. The CDR3 contains 15 residues. The sequenced CDR3 bases are TGCGCCAGCAGCCAAACCGGGACAGGGCTTTCTGAA. Protein sequence: CASSQTGTGLSE. The whole CDR3 sequence is CASSQTGTGLSEAFF.

Remarks on this clone: With the read ending 3 residues before the CDR3 end, the germline J gene is used to fill in that end. The V call is TRBV27, the J call TRBJ2-7; the D gene is possibly TRBD1 (6 bases). Per the germline V gene, CDR1 is MNHEY and CDR2 is SMNVEV (reference sequence). V gave up 4 bases and J gave up 6 bases, with 19 bases separating them. The CDR3 totals 15 residues. CDR3 amino acids: CASSSVGARVSEQYF. Partial CDR3 DNA: TGTGCCAGCAGTTCCGTGGGGGCTAGGGTCTCCGAG.

Concerning this clone itself: The read finishes 3 residues shy of the CDR3 end, and the germline J gene is used to complete it. This chain uses TRBV27 with TRBJ1-4; D ambiguous. The germline V and J ends were trimmed by 6 bases and 7 bases, with 18 bases remaining between them. Germline V gene lookup returns CDR1 MNHEY and CDR2 SMNVEV (reference sequence). CDR3 size: 15 residues. The CDR3 bases that were read are TGTGCCAGCAGACGTCGCGGGAGACGGGGTGAAAAA. It encodes CASRRRGRRGEK. The whole CDR3 protein reads CASRRRGRRGEKLFF.

Concerning this clone: The read halts 3 residues ahead of the CDR3 end, with the missing end drawn from the germline J gene. This rearrangement joins TRBV19 to TRBJ2-2; D unresolved. The CDR3 has 14 amino acids. The germline gives CDR1 LNHDA, CDR2 SQIVND (reference sequence). V was shortened by 2 bases and J by 1 base, with 5 bases between the two germline ends. The covered CDR3 bases are TGTGCCAGTAGTATAAGGTGGAACACCGGGGAG. This gives the protein CASSIRWNTGE. The CDR3 in full is CASSIRWNTGELFF. The full variable domain, with the rest looked up from reference TRBV19 and TRBJ2-2, is DGGITQSPKYLFRKEGQNVTLSCEQNLNHDAMYWYRQDPGQGLRLIYYSQIVNDFQKGDIAEGYSVSREKKESFPLTVTSAQKNPTAFYLCASSIRWNTGELFFGEGSRLTVL.

Notes on this clone: The sequenced fragment ends 3 residues before the CDR3 boundary, so the rest is inferred from the germline J gene. The chain uses TRBV7-9 and TRBJ2-7; D may be TRBD1 (5 bases). There are 14 residues in the CDR3. Germline CDR1 and CDR2: SEHNR and FQNEAQ (reference sequence). Trimming left V 5 bases short and J 6 bases short, with 17 bases between. The CDR3 sequence is CASSTYVPQGEQYF. The CDR3 bases that were read are TGTGCCAGCAGCACCTATGTACCGCAGGGCGAG.

This clone is medium-sized by frequency. The CDR3 goes on 3 residues after the read ends, and that part is filled in from the germline J gene. This chain joins TRBV2 and TRBJ2-4; D unresolved. The CDR3 spans 12 residues. V was pared by 1 base and J by 7 bases, with 5 bases between. The V gene's germline CDR1 is SNHLY and CDR2 FYNNEI. The chain's CDR3 is CASSEDSNIQYF. The part of the CDR3 DNA that was read is TGTGCCAGCAGTGAAGACAGTAACATT.

About this clone: The read ends 3 residues shy of where the CDR3 ends; the end is completed using the germline J gene. This chain uses TRBV19 with TRBJ1-3; D gene uncertain. Trimming stripped 4 bases from V and 0 bases from J, with 7 bases between. This CDR3 has 14 residues. Germline CDR1 LNHDA, CDR2 SQIVND (reference sequence). The part of the CDR3 DNA that was read is TGTGCCAGTAGTAACGCGCGCTCTGGAAACACC. Protein product: CASSNARSGNT. The complete CDR3 reads CASSNARSGNTIYF.

Points on this clone: The CDR3 end is not reached by the read, which stops 3 residues before it; the germline J gene fills it in. This chain uses TRBV20-1 with TRBJ2-1; perhaps TRBD2 as D (5 bases). V was shortened by 5 bases and J by 6 bases, with 20 bases between the two germline ends. The CDR3 sequence is 15 residues long. Germline V gene sequence: CDR1 DFQATT, CDR2 SNEGSKA (reference sequence). The CDR3: CSARRLASKGNEQFF. The sequenced CDR3 bases are TGCAGTGCTCGCCGCCTAGCATCGAAAGGCAATGAG.

The CDR3 reads CASSLERAYNEQFF. The CDR3 DNA, read in part, is TGCGCCAGCAGCTTGGAGCGGGCCTACAATGAG. The chain links TRBV5-1 to TRBJ2-1, with D possibly matching TRBD2 (6 bases). The CDR3 end falls 3 residues outside the read, so it is completed with the germline J gene. This CDR3 comprises 14 residues. Trimming stripped 0 bases from V and 2 bases from J, with 6 bases between. In germline, CDR1 is SGHRS, CDR2 YFSETQ.

Frequency places this clone as medium-sized. The CDR3 is cut off 3 residues early in the read; its end comes from the germline J gene. The rearrangement joins TRBV14 to TRBJ1-1, with TRBD1 identical over 9 bases. Germline CDR1 SGHDN, CDR2 FVKESK. The CDR3 length is 14 residues. V gave up 4 bases and J gave up 3 bases; unmatched junction bases: 3. CDR3 sequence: CASSPGQGYTEAFF. The sequenced CDR3 bases are TGTGCCAGCAGCCCCGGACAGGGGTACACTGAA.

For this clone: The read ends 3 residues shy of where the CDR3 ends; the end is completed using the germline J gene. The chain recombines TRBV7-6 with TRBJ1-2; TRBD1 aligns across 8 bases. The CDR3 covers 12 residues. Germline V gene lookup returns CDR1 SGHVS and CDR2 FNYEAQ. The covered CDR3 bases are TGTGCCAGCAGCGGACAGGGCAATGAC. Its protein product is CASSGQGND. The whole CDR3 sequence reads CASSGQGNDYTF.

A note on this clone: The observed sequence ends 3 residues before the CDR3 terminus, with the missing tail filled in from the germline J gene. V usage is TRBV7-6 and J usage is TRBJ2-3, with TRBD2 identical over 10 bases. V was pared by 8 bases and J by 6 bases, with 11 bases of the junction left unmatched. Germline CDR1 SGHVS, CDR2 FNYEAQ. The CDR3 has 15 amino acids. Incomplete CDR3 DNA: TGTGCCAGCGGCCGAGGACTAGCGGCGCCGGATACG. It encodes CASGRGLAAPDT. The entire CDR3 sequence reads CASGRGLAAPDTQYF. Drawing the rest from reference TRBV7-6 and TRBJ2-3, the complete variable domain is GAGVSQSPRYKVTKRGQDVALRCDPISGHVSLYWYRQALGQGPEFLTYFNYEAQQDKSGLPNDRFSAERPEGSISTLTIQRTEQRDSAMYRCASGRGLAAPDTQYFGPGTRLTVL.

To note about this clone: The sequenced fragment ends 3 residues before the CDR3 boundary, so the rest is inferred from the germline J gene. The chain has TRBV4-2 and TRBJ2-2; 8 bases map to TRBD1. Trimming removed 4 bases from V and 4 bases from J; junction bases left unmatched: 17. CDR1 and CDR2 from the germline V gene are LGHNA and YNFKEQ. This CDR3 spans 19 amino acids. The CDR3 is CASSLTFPPGQVLTGELFF. The part of the CDR3 DNA that was read is TGTGCCAGCAGCCTAACTTTTCCCCCGGGACAGGTGCTCACCGGGGAG.

In regard to this clone: From the germline J gene comes the end of the CDR3, since the read stops 3 residues before it. J is TRBJ1-6 and V is TRBV6-4; D is unclear. The V gene's germline CDR1 is MRHNA and CDR2 SNTAGT. Trimming pared 3 bases from V and 7 bases from J, leaving 7 bases between. The CDR3 loop spans 13 amino acids. The CDR3 loop reads CASSELANSPLHF. CDR3 bases read: TGTGCCAGCAGTGAACTCGCCAATTCACCC.

Concerning this clone itself: The read ends 3 residues shy of where the CDR3 ends; the end is completed using the germline J gene. V and J are TRBV7-2 and TRBJ2-3; TRBD1 matches 8 bases. The CDR3 is 15 residues long. The germline V gene has CDR1 SGHTA and CDR2 FQGNSA. The chain's CDR3 is CASSAQTGVNQPQYF. Partial CDR3 DNA: TGTGCCAGCAGCGCGCAGACAGGGGTCAATCAGCCG.

Turning to this clone: Read coverage stops 3 residues before the CDR3 terminus; the germline J gene supplies the remainder. V gene TRBV6-2 or TRBV6-3 combines with J gene TRBJ2-5; tentatively, D is TRBD1 (5 bases). V shed 1 base and J shed 1 base, with 10 bases lying between them. This CDR3 contains 15 residues. Germline V lookup: CDR1 MNHEY, CDR2 SVGEGT. The CDR3: CASSYLRQRQETQYF. The CDR3 bases that were read are TGTGCCAGCAGTTACTTACGACAGCGCCAAGAGACC.

Remarks on this clone: The read stops 3 residues short of the end of the CDR3; the missing end is completed from the germline J gene. The chain has TRBV9 and TRBJ2-5, with TRBD2 matching over 11 bases. The CDR3 covers 14 residues. Germline V gene lookup returns CDR1 SGDLS and CDR2 YYNGEE. V was pared by 4 bases and J by 5 bases, with 4 bases of the junction left unmatched. The CDR3 protein is CASSLAGGGETQYF. The CDR3 DNA, read in part, is TGTGCCAGCAGCCTAGCGGGGGGTGGGGAGACC.

As for this clone: The read falls 3 residues short of the CDR3 end, and the missing part is taken from the germline J gene. The same CDR3 can be traced to other DNA sequences in this sample. V gene TRBV11-3 combines with J gene TRBJ1-6, with D possibly TRBD1 on 5 matching bases. The CDR3 is 13 residues long. Per germline, CDR1 SGHNT and CDR2 YENEEA. The sequenced CDR3 bases are TGTGCCAGCAAAGAGGGGATCGGTTCGCCC. Encoded protein: CASKEGIGSP. The CDR3 in its entirety is CASKEGIGSPLHF.

The covered CDR3 bases are TGTGCCACATCAGGGACAGGGAAAACTGAA. Amino acid sequence: CATSGTGKTE. The full CDR3 protein is CATSGTGKTEAFF. The chain is built from TRBV19 and TRBJ1-1; 9 nucleotides agree with TRBD1. The CDR3 end lies 3 residues beyond the end of the read and is filled in from the germline J gene. The length of the CDR3 is 13 residues. V lost 10 bases, J lost 5 bases, and 8 bases stayed unmatched. Germline CDR1 reads LNHDA; CDR2 reads SQIVND (reference sequence). The entire variable domain, with the rest obtained from reference TRBV19 and TRBJ1-1, is as follows: DGGITQSPKYLFRKEGQNVTLSCEQNLNHDAMYWYRQDPGQGLRLIYYSQIVNDFQKGDIAEGYSVSREKKESFPLTVTSAQKNPTAFYLCATSGTGKTEAFFGQGTRLTVV.

Comments on this clone: The DNA ends 3 residues before the CDR3 does, and the rest of the CDR3 is filled in from the germline J gene. The chain combines TRBV14 with TRBJ1-2; 9 bases agree with TRBD1. The CDR3 sequence is 14 residues long. The V segment lost 3 bases and the J segment 6 bases; nucleotides outside the gene matches: 5. CDR1 and CDR2 from the germline V gene are SGHDN and FVKESK. The CDR3 protein is CASSHLGTGNGYTF. Incomplete CDR3 DNA: TGTGCCAGCAGCCACCTCGGGACAGGGAATGGC.

With respect to this clone: The CDR3 end is not reached by the read, which stops 3 residues before it; the germline J gene fills it in. The chain combines TRBV5-6 with TRBJ2-3; tentatively, D is TRBD1 (6 bases). Looked up from germline, CDR1 is SGHDT and CDR2 is YYEEEE. CDR3 size: 13 residues. The chain's CDR3 is CASSHRAGETQYF. CDR3 bases read: TGTGCCAGCAGCCACAGGGCAGGCGAGACG.

Concerning this clone: Read data end 3 residues before the CDR3 end; the end is taken from the germline J gene. The V gene is TRBV5-1, the J gene TRBJ2-3, with 10 bases aligning to TRBD2. This CDR3 comprises 14 residues. Per the germline V gene, CDR1 is SGHRS and CDR2 is YFSETQ. The CDR3 DNA, read in part, is TGCGCCAGCAGCTTTCTAGCGGGGGAAGAGACG. This sequence encodes CASSFLAGEET. The complete CDR3 protein is CASSFLAGEETQYF.

To note about this clone: The read halts 3 residues ahead of the CDR3 end, with the missing end drawn from the germline J gene. Other DNA sequences of this sample code for an identical CDR3. This chain links TRBV5-1 with TRBJ1-5, with 8 bases aligning to TRBD1. Trimming removed 4 bases from V and 7 bases from J; junction bases left unmatched: 7. Per germline, CDR1 SGHRS and CDR2 YFSETQ. This CDR3 region has 14 residues. The CDR3 protein is CASSPGQGSQPQHF. The CDR3 bases that were read are TGCGCCAGCAGCCCCGGACAGGGCAGCCAGCCC.

Concerning this clone: The read gets to within 3 residues of the CDR3 end, and the germline J gene fills in the rest. V and J are TRBV5-4 and TRBJ2-7; possible D gene TRBD1, 6 bases. Germline V gene data show CDR1 as SGHNT and CDR2 as YYREEE (reference sequence). This CDR3 comprises 15 residues. The V end was cut by 4 bases, the J end by 0 bases, with 14 bases between. CDR3 residues: CASSQRPGHSYEQYF. The covered CDR3 bases are TGTGCCAGCAGCCAACGGCCGGGACACTCCTACGAG.